The rows below give T cell receptor beta chains drawn from one sample of a study of cytomegalovirus exposure and HLA in healthy donors. Using immunoSEQ multiplex PCR, the repertoire was profiled, and TCRdb retains in-frame clones only, with some absent. The sample has about 79,000 clones, 93% seen once. Sequencing input: PBMCs. Receptor source: a woman aged 25 to 39 in good health and CMV-seronegative. Each CDR3 is given with its conserved first and last residue. The order of the fields is clone size, V gene, J gene, CDR3 protein. The size of a clone is reported for some rows only, either as once, few or many, or as a class for expanded clones.

size: NA; V: TRBV10-3; J: TRBJ2-7; CDR3: CAISRGQLSYEQYF
size: NA; V: TRBV7-9; J: TRBJ1-1; CDR3: CASSLRTGRGNTEAFF
size: NA; V: TRBV10-3; J: TRBJ1-1; CDR3: CAISGGRGKTEAFF
size: NA; V: TRBV21-1; J: TRBJ1-6; CDR3: CARTTGEEAYNSPLHF
size: NA; V: TRBV7-7; J: TRBJ1-1; CDR3: CASSFTGSVMNTEAFF
size: NA; V: TRBV6-5; J: TRBJ2-5; CDR3: CASSYSNRETQYF
size: NA; V: TRBV7-2; J: TRBJ2-1; CDR3: CASSLDTRRTLEQFF
size: NA; V: TRBV7-2; J: TRBJ2-1; CDR3: CASSLLPGLTNNEQFF
size: once; V: TRBV29-1; J: TRBJ2-1; CDR3: CSVASIARAASEQFF
size: NA; V: TRBV27; J: TRBJ2-1; CDR3: CASRRSGGDNEQFF